This T cell receptor beta chain stems from a study of vaccination and CD4 T cells after COVID-19 (dated 2022 in TCRdb). Background on the whole study: SARS-CoV-2 positivity had been established in the convalescent patients by nasal swab PCR, and mild disease was recorded in several of these patients and severe disease in one. In the convalescent cohort there were six males and four females, among whom were two Hispanic individuals, seven Caucasians, two Asians and one multiracial person. Participants got two doses of the Pfizer-BioNTech BNT162b2 vaccine (n=8) or two doses of the Moderna mRNA-1273 vaccine (n=2). Culture stimuli were overlapping spike peptide pools from SARS-CoV-2 and from the common cold coronaviruses HCoV-NL63, HCoV-OC43 and HCoV-229E. In control cultures, a CEFX viral epitope pool was used as positive control, an HIV-1 Nef peptide pool was used as negative control, or no peptide was added. Post-COVID blood samples from convalescent patients were collected a median of around 100 days after diagnosis, with a range of roughly 30 to 170 days. The time from the second vaccine dose to post-vaccine blood sampling had a median of roughly 70 days and ranged from about 14 to 250 days. In 10 COVID-19 convalescent patients and a few infection-naive healthy vaccine recipients, researchers compared the spike-specific CD4+ TCR repertoire from before mRNA vaccination with the repertoire from after. Findings and caveats that apply to the study as a whole: The median count of SARS-CoV-2-reactive clonotypes went up from 20 to 25 after infection to approximately 40 after vaccination, although the change was not significant. Only a relatively small number of convalescent patients were included in the study, and early timepoints following natural infection were not analyzed. Among the post-vaccine SARS-CoV-2-reactive clones in convalescent patients, a median roughly 85% showed up only after vaccination, which suggests vaccine-specific priming. Of the vaccine-specific clones in convalescent patients, 304 of 307, or nearly all, reacted only to SARS-CoV-2 spike and did not cross-react with common cold coronaviruses.

Library creation used PCR. At the Johns Hopkins FTIC core, DNA from the cultured CD4+ T cells underwent TCR sequencing with the Oncomine TCR Beta short-read assay. Genomic DNA was extracted from the cultured CD4+ T cells with the QIAamp micro DNA kit. The Oncomine TCR Beta libraries from cultured CD4+ T cells were pooled using unique dual indexes and then sequenced on an Illumina iSeq 100. As for the authors' bioinformatics: Non-productive sequences were filtered out, and CDR3s that did not start with C, did not end with F or W, or were shorter than 7 amino acids were discarded. The MANAFEST web application was used to identify antigen-specific clonotypes by comparing peptide-stimulated wells against reference wells and other culture wells. To be called positive, a clone needed an FDR below 0.05, an odds ratio above 5, and a productive frequency above 0.1% in at least two of three replicate wells. Clonotypes that were significantly expanded in both SARS-CoV-2 spike wells and at least one common cold coronavirus spike condition were defined as cross-reactive. Similarity between CDR3 sequences was evaluated in R version 3.6.1 using Levenshtein distances (stringdist) and unrooted phylogenetic trees (ape). TCRdb reprocessed the public reads (quality trimming at Q25 with fastp, clone calling with MiXCR) and kept in-frame beta chains. Entries that share a CDR3 protein sequence are merged under the most common genes and DNA. The V and J calls come from TCRdb's annotation, not from the publication. Counted in this sample were under 20,000 distinct CDR3 sequences; around 40% of them appeared once. The biggest ten clones account for 20% to 25% of the sample.

In the paper's terms, the treatment or condition label means: approximately 9-day PBMC culture with coronavirus spike peptide pools or control peptides (ViraFEST assay). The ViraFEST assay was used in the study, in which antigen-specific T cells were expanded with peptide pools and expanded clonotypes were subsequently identified by TCR sequencing. Positive SARS-CoV-2 PCR tests in the convalescent patients dated from March to December 2020, before Alpha, Beta and Delta variants emerged in the United States. Each well held some 2 million PBMCs cultured in IMDM containing about 5% human AB serum and 9 to 10 IU/ml IL-2, with about 9.1 ug/ml peptide pools added. Half of the culture medium was replaced with fresh IL-2-containing medium on days 3 and 7. Once the cells had been in culture for ten to eleven days, the EasySep CD4+ T cell isolation kit was used to isolate CD4+ T cells by negative selection. Ficoll-Paque Plus gradient centrifugation was used to isolate PBMCs from whole blood, and the isolated PBMCs were then either used fresh or cryopreserved at -140C. Each culture condition was generally run in triplicate wells.

This clonotype was observed a few times. Its antigen is not yet known. No much larger clonotype is one base removed from it; base qualities were not supplied. Clipping removes 5 bases from V and 4 bases from J, with 12 as the unmatched junction base count. CDR1 and CDR2 (SGHNT, YENEEA) derive from the germline V gene. The CDR3 has 16 amino acids, counting the end cysteine and phenylalanine. Of all the DNA, just the CDR3 is kept, 48 bases in frame from base 1. The sequence links TRBV11-3 to TRBJ2-7, with 9 junctional bases fitting TRBD2. The TCR originated in a human donor with COVID-19. Sequencing was carried out using cultured CD4+ T cells from blood. CDR3 protein: CASSLLGPSGVYEQYF. The DNA is as follows: TGTGCCAGCAGCCTGCTAGGGCCTAGCGGGGTATACGAGCAGTACTTC. The full variable domain, completed from the reference TRBV11-3 and TRBJ2-7 proteins outside the CDR3, reads EAGVVQSPRYKIIEKKQPVAFWCNPISGHNTLYWYLQNLGQGPELLIRYENEEAVDDSQLPKDRFSAERLKGVDSTLKIQPAELGDSAVYLCASSLLGPSGVYEQYFGPGTRLTVT.